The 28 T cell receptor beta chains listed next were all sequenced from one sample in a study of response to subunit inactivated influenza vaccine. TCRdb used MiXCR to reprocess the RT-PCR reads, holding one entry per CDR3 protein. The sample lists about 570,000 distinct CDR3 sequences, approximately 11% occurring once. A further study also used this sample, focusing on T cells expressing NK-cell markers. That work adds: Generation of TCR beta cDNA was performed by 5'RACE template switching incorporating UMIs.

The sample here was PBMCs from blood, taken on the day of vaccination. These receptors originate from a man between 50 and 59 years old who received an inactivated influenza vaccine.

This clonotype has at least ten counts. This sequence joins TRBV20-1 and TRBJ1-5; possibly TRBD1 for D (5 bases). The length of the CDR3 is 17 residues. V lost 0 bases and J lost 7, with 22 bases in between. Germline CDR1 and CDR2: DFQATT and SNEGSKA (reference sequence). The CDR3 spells CSARDPSRVEGGQPQHF. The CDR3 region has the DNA TGCAGTGCTAGAGACCCGTCCAGGGTTGAGGGCGGACAGCCCCAGCATTTT.

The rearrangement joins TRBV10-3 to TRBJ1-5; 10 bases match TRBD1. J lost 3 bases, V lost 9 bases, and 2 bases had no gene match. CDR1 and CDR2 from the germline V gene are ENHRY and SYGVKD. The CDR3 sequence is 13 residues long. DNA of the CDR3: TGTGCCATTGGACAGGGGGACAATCAGCCCCAGCATTTT. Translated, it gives CAIGQGDNQPQHF.

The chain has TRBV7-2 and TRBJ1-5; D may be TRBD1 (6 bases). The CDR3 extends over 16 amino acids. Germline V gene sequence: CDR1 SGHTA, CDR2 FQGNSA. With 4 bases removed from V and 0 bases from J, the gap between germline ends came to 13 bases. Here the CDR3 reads CASSSAPGVSNQPQHF. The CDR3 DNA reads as TGTGCCAGCAGCTCCGCCCCAGGGGTTAGCAATCAGCCCCAGCATTTT.

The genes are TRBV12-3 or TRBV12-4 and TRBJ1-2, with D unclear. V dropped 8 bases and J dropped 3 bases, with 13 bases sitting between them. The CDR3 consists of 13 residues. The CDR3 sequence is CASARSQDYGYTF. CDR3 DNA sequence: TGTGCCAGCGCCCGGTCGCAGGACTATGGCTACACCTTC.

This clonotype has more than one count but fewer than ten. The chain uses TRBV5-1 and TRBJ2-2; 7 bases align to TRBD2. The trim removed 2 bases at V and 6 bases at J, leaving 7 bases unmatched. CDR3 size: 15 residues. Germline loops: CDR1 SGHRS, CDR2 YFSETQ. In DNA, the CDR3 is TGCGCCAGCAGCTTTGGTCAGACTAGCCCCGGGGAGCTGTTTTTT. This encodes CASSFGQTSPGELFF.

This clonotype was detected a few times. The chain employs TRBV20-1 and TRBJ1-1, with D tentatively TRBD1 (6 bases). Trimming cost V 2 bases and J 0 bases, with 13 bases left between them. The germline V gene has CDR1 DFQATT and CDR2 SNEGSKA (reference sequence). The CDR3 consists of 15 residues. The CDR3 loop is CSARPGALVNTEAFF. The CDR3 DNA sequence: TGCAGTGCTAGACCAGGGGCATTAGTGAACACTGAAGCTTTCTTT.

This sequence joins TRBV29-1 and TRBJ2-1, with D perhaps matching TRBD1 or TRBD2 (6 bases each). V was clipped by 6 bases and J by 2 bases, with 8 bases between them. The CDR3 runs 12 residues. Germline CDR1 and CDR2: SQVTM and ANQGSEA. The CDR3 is CSVGGPYNEQFF. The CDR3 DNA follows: TGCAGCGTCGGGGGCCCCTACAATGAGCAGTTCTTC.

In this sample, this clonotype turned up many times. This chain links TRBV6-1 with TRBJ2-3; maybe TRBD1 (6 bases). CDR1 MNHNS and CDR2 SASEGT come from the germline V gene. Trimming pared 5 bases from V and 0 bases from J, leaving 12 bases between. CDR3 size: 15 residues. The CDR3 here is CASSQTGTSTDTQYF. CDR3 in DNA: TGTGCCAGCAGTCAGACAGGCACTAGCACAGATACGCAGTATTTT.

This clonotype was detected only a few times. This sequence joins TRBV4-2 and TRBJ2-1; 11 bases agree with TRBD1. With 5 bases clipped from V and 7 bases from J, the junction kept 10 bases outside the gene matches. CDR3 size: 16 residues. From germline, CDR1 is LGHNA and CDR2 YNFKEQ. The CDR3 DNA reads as TGTGCCAGCAGCGCAAGTTCCGGGACAGGGGGGAATGAGCAGTTCTTC. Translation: CASSASSGTGGNEQFF.

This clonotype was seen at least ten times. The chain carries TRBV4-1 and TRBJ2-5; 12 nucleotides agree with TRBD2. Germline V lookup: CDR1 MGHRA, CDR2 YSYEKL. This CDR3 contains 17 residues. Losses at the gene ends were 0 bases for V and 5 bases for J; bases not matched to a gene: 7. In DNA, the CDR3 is TGCGCCAGCAGCCAAGACTCTAGCGGGGGGGCTTTGGAGACCCAGTACTTC. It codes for CASSQDSSGGALETQYF.

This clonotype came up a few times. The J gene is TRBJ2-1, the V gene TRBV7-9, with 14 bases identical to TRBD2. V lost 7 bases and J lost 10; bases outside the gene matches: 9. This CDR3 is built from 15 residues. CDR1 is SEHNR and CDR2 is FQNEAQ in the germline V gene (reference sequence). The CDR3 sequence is CASILTGLAGAEQFF. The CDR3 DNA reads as TGTGCCAGCATCCTGACGGGACTAGCGGGAGCCGAGCAGTTCTTC.

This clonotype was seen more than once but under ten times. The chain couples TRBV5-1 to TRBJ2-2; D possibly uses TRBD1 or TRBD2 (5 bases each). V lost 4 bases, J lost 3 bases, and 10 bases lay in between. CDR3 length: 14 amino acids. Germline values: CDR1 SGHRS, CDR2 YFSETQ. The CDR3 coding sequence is TGCGCCAGCAGCCCTGGGACCCACACCGGGGAGCTGTTTTTT. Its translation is CASSPGTHTGELFF.

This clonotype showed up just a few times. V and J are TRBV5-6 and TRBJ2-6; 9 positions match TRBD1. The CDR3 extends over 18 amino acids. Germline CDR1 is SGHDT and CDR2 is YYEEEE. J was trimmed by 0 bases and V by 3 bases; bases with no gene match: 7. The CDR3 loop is CASSSPRDRASGANVLTF. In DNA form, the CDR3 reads TGTGCCAGCAGCTCACCCCGGGACAGGGCCTCTGGGGCCAACGTCCTGACTTTC.

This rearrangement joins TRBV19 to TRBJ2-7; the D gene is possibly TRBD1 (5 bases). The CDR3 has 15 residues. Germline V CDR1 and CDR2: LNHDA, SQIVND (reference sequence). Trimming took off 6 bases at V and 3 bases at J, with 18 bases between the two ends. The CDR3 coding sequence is TGTGCCAGTAGCCCGCGGCAGGGCGAAGGCTACGAGCAGTACTTC. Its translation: CASSPRQGEGYEQYF. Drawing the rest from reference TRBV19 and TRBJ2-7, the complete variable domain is DGGITQSPKYLFRKEGQNVTLSCEQNLNHDAMYWYRQDPGQGLRLIYYSQIVNDFQKGDIAEGYSVSREKKESFPLTVTSAQKNPTAFYLCASSPRQGEGYEQYFGPGTRLTVT.

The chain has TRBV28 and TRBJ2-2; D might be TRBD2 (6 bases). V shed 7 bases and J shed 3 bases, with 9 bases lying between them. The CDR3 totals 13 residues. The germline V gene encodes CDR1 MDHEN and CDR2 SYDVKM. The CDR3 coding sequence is TGTGCCAGCAACCGGGGGTACACCGGGGAGCTGTTTTTT. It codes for CASNRGYTGELFF.

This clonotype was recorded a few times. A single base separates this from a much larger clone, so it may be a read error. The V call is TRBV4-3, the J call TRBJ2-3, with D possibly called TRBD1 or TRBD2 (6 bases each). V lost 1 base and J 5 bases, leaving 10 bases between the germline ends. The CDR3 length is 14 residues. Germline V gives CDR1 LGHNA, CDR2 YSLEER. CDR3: CASSQGLGGDTQYF. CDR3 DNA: TGCGCCAGCAGCCAAGGACTAGGGGGAGATACGCAGTATTTT.

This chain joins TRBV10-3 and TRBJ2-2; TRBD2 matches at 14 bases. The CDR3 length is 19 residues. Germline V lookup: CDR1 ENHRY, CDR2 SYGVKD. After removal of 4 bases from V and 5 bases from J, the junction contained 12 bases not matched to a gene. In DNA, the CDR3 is TGTGCCATCAGTGGGGGTCCACCGGGACTAGCGGGAGTAACCGGGGAGCTGTTTTTT. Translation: CAISGGPPGLAGVTGELFF.

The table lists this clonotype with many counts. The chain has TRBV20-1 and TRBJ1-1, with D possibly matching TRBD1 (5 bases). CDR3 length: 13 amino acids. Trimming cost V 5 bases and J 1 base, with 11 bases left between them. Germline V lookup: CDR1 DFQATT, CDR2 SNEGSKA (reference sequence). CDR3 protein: CSARRDGNTEAFF. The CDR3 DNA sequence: TGCAGTGCTCGACGGGACGGGAACACTGAAGCTTTCTTT.

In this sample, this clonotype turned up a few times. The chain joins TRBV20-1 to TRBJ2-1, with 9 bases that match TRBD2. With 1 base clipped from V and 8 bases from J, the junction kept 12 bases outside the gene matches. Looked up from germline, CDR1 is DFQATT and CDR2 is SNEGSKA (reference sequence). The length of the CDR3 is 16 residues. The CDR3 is CSARAGLAGRGDEQFF. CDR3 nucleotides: TGCAGTGCTAGAGCAGGGCTAGCGGGACGGGGGGATGAGCAGTTCTTC.

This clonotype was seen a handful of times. The CDR3 nucleotides read TGTGCCAGCAGCTTAGGTTCAGTAAACCTTGACAATGAGCAGTTCTTC. Translated: CASSLGSVNLDNEQFF. The chain couples TRBV7-9 to TRBJ2-1; D not certain. The V and J ends lost 1 base and 5 bases respectively, with 15 bases between them. Looked up from germline, CDR1 is SEHNR and CDR2 is FQNEAQ (reference sequence). The CDR3 contains 16 residues.

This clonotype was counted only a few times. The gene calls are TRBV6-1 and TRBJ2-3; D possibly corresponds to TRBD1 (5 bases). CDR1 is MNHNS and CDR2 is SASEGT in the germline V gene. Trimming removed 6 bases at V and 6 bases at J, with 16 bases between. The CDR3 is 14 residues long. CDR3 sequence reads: CASSSGSRADTQYF. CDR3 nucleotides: TGTGCCAGCAGCTCAGGGTCCCGGGCGGATACGCAGTATTTT.

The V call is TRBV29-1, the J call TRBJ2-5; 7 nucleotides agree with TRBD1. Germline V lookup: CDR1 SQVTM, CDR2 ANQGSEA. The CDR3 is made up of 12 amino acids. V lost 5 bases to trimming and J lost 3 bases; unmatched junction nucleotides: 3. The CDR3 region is CSVKGAKETQYF. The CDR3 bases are TGCAGCGTTAAGGGGGCGAAAGAGACCCAGTACTTC.

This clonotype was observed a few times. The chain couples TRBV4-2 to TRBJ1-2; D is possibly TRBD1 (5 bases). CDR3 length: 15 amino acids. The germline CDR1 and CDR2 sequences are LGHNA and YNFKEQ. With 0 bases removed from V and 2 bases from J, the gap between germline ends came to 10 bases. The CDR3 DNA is TGTGCCAGCAGCCAAGATCTGGGGGAGAACTATGGCTACACCTTC. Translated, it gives CASSQDLGENYGYTF.

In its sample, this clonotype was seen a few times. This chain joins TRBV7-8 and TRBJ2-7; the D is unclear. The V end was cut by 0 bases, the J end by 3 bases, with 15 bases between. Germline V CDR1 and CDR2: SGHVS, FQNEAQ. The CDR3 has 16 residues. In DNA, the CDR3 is TGTGCCAGCAGCTTAGCGAGGCAGGAACTAAACTACGAGCAGTACTTC. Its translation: CASSLARQELNYEQYF.

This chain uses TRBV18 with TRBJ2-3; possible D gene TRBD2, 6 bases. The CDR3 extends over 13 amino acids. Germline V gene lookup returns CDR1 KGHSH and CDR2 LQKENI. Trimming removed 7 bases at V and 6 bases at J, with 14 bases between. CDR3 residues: CASCGDASDTQYF. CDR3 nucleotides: TGTGCCAGCTGCGGGGACGCCTCGGATACGCAGTATTTT.

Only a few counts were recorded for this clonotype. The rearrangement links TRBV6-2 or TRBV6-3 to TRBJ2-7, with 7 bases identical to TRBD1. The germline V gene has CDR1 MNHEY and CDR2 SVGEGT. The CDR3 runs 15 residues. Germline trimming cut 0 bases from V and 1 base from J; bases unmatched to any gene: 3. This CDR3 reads CASSYSGTESYEQYF. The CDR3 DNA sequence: TGTGCCAGCAGTTACTCTGGGACAGAGTCCTACGAGCAGTACTTC.

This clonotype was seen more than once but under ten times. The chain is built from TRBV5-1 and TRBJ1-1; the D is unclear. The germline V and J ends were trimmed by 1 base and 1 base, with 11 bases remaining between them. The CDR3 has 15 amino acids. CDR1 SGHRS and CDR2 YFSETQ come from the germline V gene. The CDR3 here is CASSLSQPTNTEAFF. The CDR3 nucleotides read TGCGCCAGCAGCTTGTCCCAACCTACGAACACTGAAGCTTTCTTT.

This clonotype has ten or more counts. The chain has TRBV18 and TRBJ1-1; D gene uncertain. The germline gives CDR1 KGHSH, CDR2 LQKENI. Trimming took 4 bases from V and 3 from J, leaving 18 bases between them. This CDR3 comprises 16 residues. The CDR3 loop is CASSHREIDADTEAFF. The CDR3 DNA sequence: TGTGCCAGCTCACACCGGGAGATCGATGCGGACACTGAAGCTTTCTTT.